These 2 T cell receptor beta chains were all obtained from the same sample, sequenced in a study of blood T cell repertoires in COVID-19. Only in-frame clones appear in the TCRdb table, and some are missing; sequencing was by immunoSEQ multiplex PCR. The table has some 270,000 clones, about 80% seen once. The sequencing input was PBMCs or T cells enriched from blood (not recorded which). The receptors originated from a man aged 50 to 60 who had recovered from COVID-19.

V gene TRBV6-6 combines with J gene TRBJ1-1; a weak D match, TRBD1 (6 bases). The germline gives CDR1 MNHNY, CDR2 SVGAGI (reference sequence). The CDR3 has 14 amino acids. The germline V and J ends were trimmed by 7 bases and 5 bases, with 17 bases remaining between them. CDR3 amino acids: CASTRDNLGTEAFF. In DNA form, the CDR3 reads TGTGCCAGCACAAGGGACAACTTGGGGACTGAAGCTTTCTTT.

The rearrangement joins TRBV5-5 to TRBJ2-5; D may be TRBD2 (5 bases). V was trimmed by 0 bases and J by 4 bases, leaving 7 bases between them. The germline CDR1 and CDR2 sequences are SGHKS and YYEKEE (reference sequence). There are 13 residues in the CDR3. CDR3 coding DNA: TGTGCCAGCAGCTTGGCACGGGGAGAGACCCAGTACTTC. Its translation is CASSLARGETQYF.